The clone carrying this TCR beta chain has a handful of counts. Without the conserved terminal phenylalanine or tryptophan, this CDR3 likely stems from a read error. The record originates from a study of T cells in Graves' hyperthyroidism and ophthalmopathy. Duration under 3 months, a NOSPECS grade of at least 4, and a Clinical Activity Score of at least 3 characterized the ophthalmopathy patients. Diagnoses were established using clinical symptoms, serum thyroxine and TRAb, thyroid ultrasound and orbital computed tomography. Amplified regions were TCR beta CDR3 sequences from RNA transcripts. Researchers ran a first-round RT-PCR on the TCR CDR3 using the HTBI primer set. TCRdb processed the multiplex PCR reads anew with MiXCR; each CDR3 protein has one entry. The table shows 450,000 to 550,000 distinct CDR3 sequences, with around 22% occurring only once. The sample comprised blood. The sequence derives from a woman in her twenties or thirties with Graves' ophthalmopathy.

CDR3 DNA sequence: TGTGCCAGCAGCTTGGAGTATGAAGCTTTCCTT. Translating gives CASSLEYEAFL. The chain joins TRBV5-5 to TRBJ1-1; D gene uncertain. V was pared by 0 bases and J by 7 bases, with 4 bases between. Germline V gene data show CDR1 as SGHKS and CDR2 as YYEKEE (reference sequence). The CDR3 loop spans 11 amino acids.